Included here is one T cell receptor beta chain sequence, with context. The entry originates in a study of a mutant IDH1 vaccine in newly diagnosed glioma. At the level of the study: Most patients had radiochemotherapy with temozolomide before enrollment; others had one alone.

The time point was: baseline, week 1 (first vaccination visit). As to treatment: pre-vaccination baseline after standard-of-care therapy. Each astrocytoma in the donors was new, WHO grade 3 or 4, IDH1-mutant and ATRX-lost. Measured with immunoSEQ multiplex PCR; TCRdb has only the in-frame clones, and not every one. Of under 65,000 clones in the sample, 65% to 85% were seen once. V was pared by 8 bases and J by 4 bases, with 5 bases of the junction left unmatched. Germline loops: CDR1 ENHRY, CDR2 SYGVKD. The CDR3 consists of 14 residues. The sequence derives from a man between 18 and 29 years old with glioma. The gene calls are TRBV10-3 and TRBJ2-6; 7 nucleotides agree with TRBD2. Sequenced material: PBMCs, taken from a glioma patient treated with radiotherapy, temozolomide or both. The CDR3 spells CAISGAGGANVLTF. CDR3 nucleotide sequence: TGTGCCATCTCGGGAGCGGGAGGGGCCAACGTCCTGACTTTC.